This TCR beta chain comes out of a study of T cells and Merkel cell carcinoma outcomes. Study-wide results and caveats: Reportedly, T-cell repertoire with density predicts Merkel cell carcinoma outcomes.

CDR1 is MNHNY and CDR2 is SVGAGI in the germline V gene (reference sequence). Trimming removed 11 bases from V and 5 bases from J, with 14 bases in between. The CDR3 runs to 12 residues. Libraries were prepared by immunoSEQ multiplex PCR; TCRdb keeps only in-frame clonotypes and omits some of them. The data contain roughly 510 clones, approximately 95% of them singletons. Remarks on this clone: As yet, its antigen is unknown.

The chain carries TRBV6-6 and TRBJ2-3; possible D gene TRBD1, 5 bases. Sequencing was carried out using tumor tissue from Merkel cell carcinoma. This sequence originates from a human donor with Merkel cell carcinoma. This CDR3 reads CAGAQGIDTQYF. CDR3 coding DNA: TGTGCCGGCGCTCAGGGTATAGATACGCAGTATTTT.